These 20 T cell receptor beta chains were sequenced from one sample in a study of blood T cell repertoires in COVID-19. Sequencing was performed with immunoSEQ multiplex PCR; in TCRdb, only in-frame clones are kept and a portion is missing. This table holds roughly 410,000 clones, approximately 90% found once. The sequencing sample was made of peripheral blood. Receptors were obtained from a woman aged 40 to 55 with COVID-19, enrolled during active disease.

This clone was observed at least ten times. The chain has TRBV7-2 and TRBJ1-6; 9 bases match TRBD1. V lost 5 bases and J lost 7; bases outside the gene matches: 6. The CDR3 totals 15 residues. Germline V lookup: CDR1 SGHTA, CDR2 FQGNSA. CDR3 nucleotide sequence: TGTGCCAGCAGCCTTACAGGGGGCCTAAATTCACCCCTCCACTTT. It yields the protein CASSLTGGLNSPLHF.

J is TRBJ2-7 and V is TRBV7-2; 7 nucleotides line up with TRBD2. Germline loops: CDR1 SGHTA, CDR2 FQGNSA. This CDR3 spans 15 amino acids. V gave up 5 bases and J gave up 5 bases; unmatched junction bases: 12. The CDR3 protein is CASSERDGGYNEQYF. The CDR3 DNA reads TGTGCCAGCAGCGAGCGGGATGGTGGGTACAACGAGCAGTACTTC.

V and J are TRBV5-1 and TRBJ2-1; the D gene is possibly TRBD2 (6 bases). The germline CDR1 and CDR2 sequences are SGHRS and YFSETQ. The CDR3 sequence is 17 residues long. Trimming removed 4 bases at V and 0 bases at J, with 17 bases between. CDR3 protein: CASSHIAVQSSYNEQFF. The DNA of the CDR3 is TGCGCCAGCAGCCATATAGCGGTTCAAAGCTCCTACAATGAGCAGTTCTTC.

This clone was seen only once. The rearrangement joins TRBV7-3 to TRBJ2-1; possibly TRBD2 for D (5 bases). CDR1 and CDR2 from the germline V gene are SGHTA and FQGTGA. The CDR3 covers 15 residues. V was clipped by 2 bases and J by 2 bases, with 10 bases between them. In nucleotides, the CDR3 is TGTGCCAGCAGCTTAGAACCCGGGACCTACAATGAGCAGTTCTTC. It encodes CASSLEPGTYNEQFF. Looking up the rest from reference TRBV7-3 and TRBJ2-1 gives the full variable domain: GAGVSQTPSNKVTEKGKYVELRCDPISGHTALYWYRQSLGQGPEFLIYFQGTGAADDSGLPNDRFFAVRPEGSVSTLKIQRTERGDSAVYLCASSLEPGTYNEQFFGPGTRLTVL.

The chain couples TRBV5-4 to TRBJ2-1; 8 nucleotides align to TRBD1. The CDR3 sequence is 14 residues long. The junction had 13 bases not matched to a gene; V was cut back by 9 bases and J by 8 bases. The V gene's germline CDR1 is SGHNT and CDR2 YYREEE (reference sequence). The CDR3 protein is CATKEAETGDEQFF. The CDR3 region has the DNA TGTGCCACCAAAGAGGCTGAGACAGGGGATGAGCAGTTCTTC.

The genes are TRBV19 and TRBJ1-5, with unresolved D. The V gene's germline CDR1 is LNHDA and CDR2 SQIVND (reference sequence). Trimming shortened V by 7 bases and J by 6 bases, and 16 bases separated the two germline ends. CDR3 size: 14 residues. CDR3 loop: CASMGQATVQPQHF. The CDR3 nucleotides are TGTGCCAGTATGGGCCAAGCCACGGTTCAGCCCCAGCATTTT.

This clone was detected only once. The chain recombines TRBV28 with TRBJ2-2; 7 bases are a match to TRBD1. The length of the CDR3 is 14 residues. The V segment lost 6 bases and the J segment 4 bases; nucleotides outside the gene matches: 5. Germline V gene sequence: CDR1 MDHEN, CDR2 SYDVKM. The CDR3 region is CASRTTGLTGELFF. CDR3 nucleotide sequence: TGTGCCAGCAGGACGACAGGGCTCACCGGGGAGCTGTTTTTT.

CDR3 loop: CASSRGPTGDTEAFF. DNA of the CDR3: TGTGCCAGCAGCCGAGGTCCTACAGGGGACACTGAAGCTTTCTTT. V is TRBV6-5 and J is TRBJ1-1, with 7 bases matching TRBD1. The germline V gene encodes CDR1 MNHEY and CDR2 SVGAGI. The CDR3 contains 15 residues. After removal of 6 bases from V and 3 bases from J, the junction contained 10 bases not matched to a gene.

This chain links TRBV12-3 or TRBV12-4 with TRBJ1-1, with 8 nucleotides matching TRBD1. V was clipped by 6 bases and J by 7 bases; unmatched bases: 4. The CDR3 consists of 12 residues. CDR3: CASRRQGFEAFF. The CDR3 DNA reads as TGTGCCAGCAGACGACAGGGGTTTGAAGCTTTCTTT.

The chain carries TRBV2 and TRBJ1-5; D is perhaps TRBD1 (6 bases). The CDR3 contains 19 residues. Germline CDR1 reads SNHLY; CDR2 reads FYNNEI. The germline V and J ends were trimmed by 3 bases and 2 bases, with 23 bases remaining between them. DNA of the CDR3: TGTGCCAGCAGTGATTTGGGTTACGACAGGCACGACCGCAATCAGCCCCAGCATTTT. Residues: CASSDLGYDRHDRNQPQHF.

The chain carries TRBV3-1 (or the pseudogene TRBV3-2) and TRBJ2-1; possibly TRBD1 for D (7 bases). Germline CDR1 and CDR2: LGHDT and YNNKEL (reference sequence). Trimming took off 5 bases at V and 6 bases at J, with 17 bases between the two ends. The CDR3 covers 15 residues. The DNA of the CDR3 is TGTGCCAGCAGCTACTACAGGGGACTGATCAATGAGCAGTTCTTC. It specifies CASSYYRGLINEQFF.

This clone was seen once. The chain joins TRBV30 to TRBJ1-3; TRBD1 is a possible D gene (5 bases). V was clipped by 6 bases and J by 0 bases, with 9 bases between them. CDR1 is GTSNPN, CDR2 SVGIG, per germline (reference sequence). This CDR3 comprises 13 residues. CDR3 in DNA: TGTGCCTGTCCAGGGTCCTCTGGAAACACCATATATTTT. This translates into CACPGSSGNTIYF.

V is TRBV10-3 and J is TRBJ1-1, with D maybe TRBD1 (5 bases). The CDR3 runs to 15 residues. Germline-derived CDR1 and CDR2 are ENHRY and SYGVKD. Trimming took 3 bases from V and 2 from J, leaving 13 bases between them. For the CDR3, the DNA is TGTGCCATCAGTGATTGGAGAACAGGAAACACTGAAGCTTTCTTT. Protein sequence: CAISDWRTGNTEAFF.

This rearrangement joins TRBV6-5 to TRBJ2-3, with 8 bases aligning to TRBD1. The V gene end was trimmed by 6 bases and the J gene end by 9 bases; junction bases not matched to a gene: 8. CDR1 and CDR2 (germline): MNHEY, SVGAGI. The CDR3 spans 13 residues. CDR3 loop: CASRDKGQATQYF. CDR3 in DNA: TGTGCCAGCAGAGATAAGGGACAGGCAACGCAGTATTTT.

This rearrangement joins TRBV29-1 to TRBJ1-4, with TRBD1 identical over 9 bases. The CDR3 is 14 residues long. Germline V lookup: CDR1 SQVTM, CDR2 ANQGSEA. J lost 8 bases, V lost 5 bases, and 9 bases had no gene match. The CDR3 region is CSVMGDRGREKLFF. In DNA form, the CDR3 reads TGCAGCGTTATGGGTGACAGGGGGAGGGAAAAACTGTTTTTT.

About this clone itself: One end of the junction fails to match germline, which may point to a read error. The chain is built from TRBV4-3 and TRBJ1-2; 9 nucleotides match TRBD1. The CDR3 is made up of 14 amino acids. The germline gives CDR1 LGHNA, CDR2 YSLEER. Written as DNA, the CDR3 is TGCGCCAGCAGCCCCGGACAGGGGAACTGTGGCTACACCTTC. Translated, it gives CASSPGQGNCGYTF.

In the case of this clone: This sample also contains other DNA sequences that code for the same CDR3. The rearrangement uses TRBV5-1 and TRBJ2-3; TRBD1 agrees at 7 bases. J gave up 5 bases and V 1 base, and 1 base lay outside the gene matches. The length of the CDR3 is 13 residues. CDR1 is SGHRS, CDR2 YFSETQ, per germline. CDR3 bases: TGCGCCAGCAGCTTGCGGGACAGAGATACGCAGTATTTT. This gives the protein CASSLRDRDTQYF.

The count of this clone is one. Within the sample, other DNA sequences also encode this same CDR3. This rearrangement joins TRBV12-3 or TRBV12-4 to TRBJ1-2; unclear D gene. The CDR3 has 10 residues. V shed 6 bases and J shed 4 bases, with 3 bases lying between them. This CDR3 reads CASSRYGYTF. DNA of the CDR3: TGTGCCAGCAGCCGCTATGGCTACACCTTC.

V and J are TRBV5-1 and TRBJ2-2; 7 bases match TRBD2. The V gene end was trimmed by 4 bases and the J gene end by 5 bases; junction bases not matched to a gene: 5. The CDR3 runs to 14 residues. Germline-derived CDR1 and CDR2 are SGHRS and YFSETQ. CDR3 bases: TGCGCCAGCAGCGGGAGGGCCGAGACCGGGGAGCTGTTTTTT. Encoded protein: CASSGRAETGELFF.

The V call is TRBV12-3 or TRBV12-4, the J call TRBJ1-5; 8 bases line up with TRBD1. The CDR3 contains 13 residues. Trimming at V came to 6 bases and at J to 7 bases, leaving 5 bases not matched to a gene. The CDR3 bases are TGTGCCAGCAGGCTGACAGGGGCCCAGCCCCAGCATTTT. Residues: CASRLTGAQPQHF.